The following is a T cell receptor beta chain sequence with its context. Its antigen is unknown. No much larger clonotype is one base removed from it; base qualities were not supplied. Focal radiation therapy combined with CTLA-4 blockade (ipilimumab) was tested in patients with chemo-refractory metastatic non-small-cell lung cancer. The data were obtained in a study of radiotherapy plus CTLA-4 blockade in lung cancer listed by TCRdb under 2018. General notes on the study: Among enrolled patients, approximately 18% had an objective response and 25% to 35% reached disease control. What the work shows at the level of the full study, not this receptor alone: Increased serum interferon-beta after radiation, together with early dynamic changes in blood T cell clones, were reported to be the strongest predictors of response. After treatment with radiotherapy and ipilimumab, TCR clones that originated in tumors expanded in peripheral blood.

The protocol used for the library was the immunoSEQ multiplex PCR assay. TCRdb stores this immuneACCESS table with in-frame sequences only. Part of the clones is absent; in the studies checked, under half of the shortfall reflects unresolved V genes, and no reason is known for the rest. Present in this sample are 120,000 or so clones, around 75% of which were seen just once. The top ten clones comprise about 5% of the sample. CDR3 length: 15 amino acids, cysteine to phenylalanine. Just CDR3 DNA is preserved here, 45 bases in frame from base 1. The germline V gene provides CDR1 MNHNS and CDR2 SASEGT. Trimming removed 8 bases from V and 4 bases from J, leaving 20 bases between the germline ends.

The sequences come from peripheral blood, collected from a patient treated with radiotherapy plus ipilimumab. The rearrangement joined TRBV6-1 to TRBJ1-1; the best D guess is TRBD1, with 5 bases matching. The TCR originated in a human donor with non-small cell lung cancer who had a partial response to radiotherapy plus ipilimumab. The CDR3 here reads CASLDQSGSGTEAFF. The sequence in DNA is TGTGCCAGCCTAGACCAATCAGGGTCTGGCACTGAAGCTTTCTTT.